A selection of T cell receptor beta chains follows, all from one sample in a study of blood T cell repertoires in COVID-19. TCRdb's copy holds only in-frame clones and misses some; the assay was immunoSEQ multiplex PCR. This sample has more than 250,000 clones; roughly 87% occur once, and the top ten carry 1%. Specimen: peripheral blood. The source is a middle-aged man with active or convalescent COVID-19. Each CDR3 is given with its conserved first and last residue. The D gene is left open where the match is weak. Not all rows give a size; the values are once, few, many and, for expanded clones, a class.

-	18	-	TRBV24-1	TRBJ1-5	TGTGCCACCAGTGACCGCTACGGACAGCTCTATAGCAATCAGCCCCAGCATTTT	CATSDRYGQLYSNQPQHF
-	16	TRBD2	TRBV5-3	TRBJ2-1	TGTGCCAGAAGCTTGGAGCTAGCGGAGTACTACAATGAGCAGTTCTTC	CARSLELAEYYNEQFF
-	15	TRBD2	TRBV27	TRBJ2-1	TGTGCCAGCAGTTTAAGCGGGAGGGCCTACAATGAGCAGTTCTTC	CASSLSGRAYNEQFF
-	15	TRBD2	TRBV12-5	TRBJ2-5	TGTGCTAGTGGTTCTGGACTAGCGGACCAAGAGACCCAGTACTTC	CASGSGLADQETQYF
-	14	-	TRBV28	TRBJ1-5	TGTGCCAGCAGTTCAGGGTTTTTATATCAGCCCCAGCATTTT	CASSSGFLYQPQHF
-	13	TRBD1	TRBV5-4	TRBJ2-7	TGTGCCAGCAGTCCGGACAGGGGGTACGAGCAGTACTTC	CASSPDRGYEQYF
-	16	TRBD2	TRBV3-1/TRBV3-2	TRBJ2-1	TGTGCCAGCAGCCAAGAGAGTCAGCGGGGGGGCCGAGAGCAGTTCTTC	CASSQESQRGGREQFF
-	15	TRBD2	TRBV6-5	TRBJ2-7	TGTGCCAGCAGTTACTCGACCGGGGGGAGGTACGAGCAGTACTTC	CASSYSTGGRYEQYF
-	15	-	TRBV7-8	TRBJ1-4	TGTGCCAGCAGCTTTTCGACCAGGGTACAGGAAAAACTGTTTTTT	CASSFSTRVQEKLFF
-	19	TRBD1	TRBV6-6	TRBJ2-7	TGTGCCAGCAGCCGAGTTGTTGGCTCGATTCGGGACAGGGCCTACGAGCAGTACTTC	CASSRVVGSIRDRAYEQYF
-	18	-	TRBV18	TRBJ1-2	TGTGCCAGCTCACCTAGGGGTAGGGGGTTTACCCCTACCTATGGCTACACCTTC	CASSPRGRGFTPTYGYTF
-	14	-	TRBV28	TRBJ2-5	TGTGCCAGCAGTTTCCGGGAGACCCACGAGACCCAGTACTTC	CASSFRETHETQYF
-	13	TRBD1	TRBV5-8	TRBJ1-5	TGTGCCAGCACCTACAGGGGGGGGCAGCCCCAGCATTTT	CASTYRGGQPQHF
few	15	TRBD2	TRBV6-2/TRBV6-3	TRBJ2-3	TGTGCCAGCAGCCCCAGCGGGATTGGCGCAGATACGCAGTATTTT	CASSPSGIGADTQYF
-	16	TRBD1	TRBV5-1	TRBJ1-1	TGCGCCAGCAGCTTAACTGTCTCGGGACAGGGATCCGAAGCTTTCTTT	CASSLTVSGQGSEAFF
-	13	TRBD1	TRBV3-1/TRBV3-2	TRBJ1-3	TGTGACCCGACAGGGAAGAGTGGAAACACCATATATTTT	CDPTGKSGNTIYF
-	13	-	TRBV19	TRBJ1-2	TGTGCCAGTAGTGTCCGACGGACATATGGCTACACCTTC	CASSVRRTYGYTF
-	15	TRBD2	TRBV18	TRBJ2-3	TGTGCCAGCTCAGGGACTAGCGGGAGCACAGATACGCAGTATTTT	CASSGTSGSTDTQYF
-	15	TRBD2	TRBV6-5	TRBJ2-2	TGTGCCAGCAGTCTAGCGGGAGCGTGGACCGGGGAGCTGTTTTTT	CASSLAGAWTGELFF
-	14	-	TRBV18	TRBJ1-1	TGTGCCAGCTCACTCCGGGACATGAACACTGAAGCTTTCTTT	CASSLRDMNTEAFF
-	12	-	TRBV14	TRBJ1-1	TGTGCCAGCAGCCCCCAGGGAACTGAAGCTTTCTTT	CASSPQGTEAFF
-	15	TRBD1	TRBV6-6	TRBJ1-6	TGTGCCAGCAGCCTAAATAGACAGGGGAATTCACCCCTCCACTTT	CASSLNRQGNSPLHF
-	14	-	TRBV24-1	TRBJ2-5	TGTGCCACCAGTGATTCACTCACCAGGGAGACCCAGTACTTC	CATSDSLTRETQYF
-	15	TRBD1	TRBV7-9	TRBJ2-2	TGTGCCAGCAGCCTAGGGACAGGGAACACCGGGGAGCTGTTTTTT	CASSLGTGNTGELFF
-	15	-	TRBV11-2	TRBJ2-2	TGTGCCAGCAGCTTGAACGCAGGGAACACCGGGGAGCTGTTTTTT	CASSLNAGNTGELFF
-	15	-	TRBV11-2	TRBJ1-1	TGTGCCAGCAGTTTCGACAGGACCTCGAACACTGAAGCTTTCTTT	CASSFDRTSNTEAFF
-	15	TRBD2	TRBV3-1/TRBV3-2	TRBJ2-5	TGTGCCAGCAGCCGTAGCGGGGGGTACCAAGAGACCCAGTACTTC	CASSRSGGYQETQYF